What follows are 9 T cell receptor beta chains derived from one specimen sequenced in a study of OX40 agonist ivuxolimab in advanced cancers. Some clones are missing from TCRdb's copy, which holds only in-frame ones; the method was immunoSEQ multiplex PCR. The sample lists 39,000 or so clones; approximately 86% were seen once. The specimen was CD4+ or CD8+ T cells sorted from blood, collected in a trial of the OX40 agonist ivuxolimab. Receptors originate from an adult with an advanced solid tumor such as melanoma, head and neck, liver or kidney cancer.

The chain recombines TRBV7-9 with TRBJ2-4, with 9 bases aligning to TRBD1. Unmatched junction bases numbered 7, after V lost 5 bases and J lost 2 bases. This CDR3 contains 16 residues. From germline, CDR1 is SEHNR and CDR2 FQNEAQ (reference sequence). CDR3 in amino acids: CASSPRQGDTKNIQYF. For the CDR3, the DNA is TGTGCCAGCAGCCCTAGACAGGGGGACACCAAAAACATTCAGTACTTC.

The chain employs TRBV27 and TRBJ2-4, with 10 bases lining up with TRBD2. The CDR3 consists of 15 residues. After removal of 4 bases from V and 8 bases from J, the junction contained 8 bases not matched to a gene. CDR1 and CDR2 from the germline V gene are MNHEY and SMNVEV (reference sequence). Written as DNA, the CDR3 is TGTGCCAGCAGTTATTTAGCGGGGGGTGGGGACATTCAGTACTTC. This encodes CASSYLAGGGDIQYF.

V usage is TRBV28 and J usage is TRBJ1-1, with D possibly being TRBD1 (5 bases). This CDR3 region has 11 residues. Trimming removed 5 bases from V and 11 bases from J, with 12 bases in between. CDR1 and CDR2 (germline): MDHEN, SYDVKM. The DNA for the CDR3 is TGTGCCAGCAGTAGGGGCCCGAGGGCTTTCTTT. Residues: CASSRGPRAFF.

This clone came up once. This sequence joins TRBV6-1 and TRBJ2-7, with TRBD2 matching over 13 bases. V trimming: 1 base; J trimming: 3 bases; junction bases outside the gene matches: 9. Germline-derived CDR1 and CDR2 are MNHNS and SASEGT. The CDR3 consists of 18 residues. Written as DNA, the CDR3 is TGTGCCAGCAGTGAAGGGACTAGCGGGAGAACGTTAGGCTACGAGCAGTACTTC. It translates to CASSEGTSGRTLGYEQYF.

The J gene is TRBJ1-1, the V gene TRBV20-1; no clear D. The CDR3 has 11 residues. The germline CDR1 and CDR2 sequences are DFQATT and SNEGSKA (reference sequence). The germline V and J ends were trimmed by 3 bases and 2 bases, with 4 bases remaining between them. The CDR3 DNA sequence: TGCAGTGCTAGCGTTAACACTGAAGCTTTCTTT. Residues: CSASVNTEAFF.

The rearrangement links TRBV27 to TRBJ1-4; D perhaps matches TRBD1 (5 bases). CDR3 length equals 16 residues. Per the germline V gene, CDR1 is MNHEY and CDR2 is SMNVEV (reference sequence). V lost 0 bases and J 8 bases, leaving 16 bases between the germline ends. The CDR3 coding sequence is TGTGCCAGCAGTTTATCGGGACTCCCAAGCGGGGAAAAACTGTTTTTT. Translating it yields CASSLSGLPSGEKLFF.

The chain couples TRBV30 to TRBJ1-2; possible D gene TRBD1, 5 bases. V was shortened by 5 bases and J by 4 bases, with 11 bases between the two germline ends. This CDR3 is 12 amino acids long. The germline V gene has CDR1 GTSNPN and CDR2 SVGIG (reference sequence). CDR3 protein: CAWVGGAYGYTF. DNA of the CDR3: TGTGCCTGGGTCGGGGGTGCCTATGGCTACACCTTC.

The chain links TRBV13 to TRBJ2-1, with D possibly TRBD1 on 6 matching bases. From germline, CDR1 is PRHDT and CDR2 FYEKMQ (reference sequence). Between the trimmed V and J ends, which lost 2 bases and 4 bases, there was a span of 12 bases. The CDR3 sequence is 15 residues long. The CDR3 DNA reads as TGTGCCAGCAGCTTATACGACAGGAATTACAATGAGCAGTTCTTC. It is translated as CASSLYDRNYNEQFF.

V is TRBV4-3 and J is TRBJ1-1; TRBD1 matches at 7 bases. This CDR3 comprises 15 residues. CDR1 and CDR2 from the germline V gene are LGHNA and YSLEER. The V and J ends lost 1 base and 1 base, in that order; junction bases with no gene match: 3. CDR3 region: CASSQGEGANTEAFF. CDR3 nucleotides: TGCGCCAGCAGCCAAGGGGAGGGGGCGAACACTGAAGCTTTCTTT.